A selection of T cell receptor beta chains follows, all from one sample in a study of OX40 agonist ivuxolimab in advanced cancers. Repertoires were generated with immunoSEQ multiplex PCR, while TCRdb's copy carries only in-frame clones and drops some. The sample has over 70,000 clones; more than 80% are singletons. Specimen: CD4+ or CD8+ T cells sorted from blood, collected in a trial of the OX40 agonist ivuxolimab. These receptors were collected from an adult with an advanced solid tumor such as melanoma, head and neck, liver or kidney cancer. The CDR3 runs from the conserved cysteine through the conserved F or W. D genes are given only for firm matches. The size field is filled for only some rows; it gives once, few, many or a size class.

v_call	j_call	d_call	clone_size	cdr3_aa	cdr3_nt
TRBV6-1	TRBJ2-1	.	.	CASSSGIYNEQFF	TGTGCCAGCAGTTCGGGGATCTACAATGAGCAGTTCTTC
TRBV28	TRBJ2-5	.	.	CASSRPPRRQETQYF	TGTGCCAGCAGCCGACCCCCCCGGCGTCAAGAGACCCAGTACTTC
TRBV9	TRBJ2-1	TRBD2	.	CASSLSGRVYNEQFF	TGTGCCAGCAGCCTTAGCGGGAGAGTGTACAATGAGCAGTTCTTC
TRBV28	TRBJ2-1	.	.	CASTRRGQYNEQFF	TGTGCCAGCACGCGGCGGGGACAGTACAATGAGCAGTTCTTC
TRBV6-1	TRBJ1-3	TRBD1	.	CASSDLRDRVSSGNTIYF	TGTGCCAGCAGTGACCTTCGGGACAGGGTTTCTTCTGGAAACACCATATATTTT
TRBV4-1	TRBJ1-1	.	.	CASSQVSGREAFF	TGCGCCAGCAGCCAAGTAAGCGGCAGGGAAGCTTTCTTT
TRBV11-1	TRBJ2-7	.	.	CASSGRLGGYEQYF	TGTGCCAGCAGCGGCCGACTAGGAGGCTACGAGCAGTACTTC
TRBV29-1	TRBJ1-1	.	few	CSVDRPGERFERGF	TGCAGCGTTGATCGGCCAGGGGAAAGGTTTGAAAGGGGCTTT
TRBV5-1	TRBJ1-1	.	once	CARVRVARFNTEAFF	TGCGCTAGAGTCAGGGTCGCTCGGTTTAACACTGAAGCTTTCTTT
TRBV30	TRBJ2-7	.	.	CAWSPLGLTYEQYF	TGTGCCTGGAGCCCCCTTGGCCTCACCTACGAGCAGTACTTC
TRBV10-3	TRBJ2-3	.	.	CATRGAGSGTDTQYF	TGTGCCACCCGAGGGGCGGGGTCTGGCACAGATACGCAGTATTTT
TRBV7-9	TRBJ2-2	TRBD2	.	CASSLLGAGEDTGELFF	TGTGCCAGCAGCTTACTAGGAGCGGGAGAGGACACCGGGGAGCTGTTTTTT
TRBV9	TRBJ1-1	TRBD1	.	CASSPPTGSYTEAFF	TGTGCCAGCAGCCCCCCGACAGGGTCGTACACTGAAGCTTTCTTT
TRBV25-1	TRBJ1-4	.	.	CASSELGGVNEKLFF	TGTGCCAGCAGTGAATTGGGGGGGGTTAATGAAAAACTGTTTTTT
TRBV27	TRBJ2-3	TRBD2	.	CASSPTSGELTDTQYF	TGTGCCAGCAGTCCTACTAGCGGGGAGCTCACAGATACGCAGTATTTT
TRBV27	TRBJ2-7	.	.	CASSLGPPFEQYF	TGTGCCAGCAGTTTAGGGCCTCCCTTCGAGCAGTACTTC
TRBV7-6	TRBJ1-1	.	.	CASSSGLATEAFF	TGTGCCAGCAGCTCCGGATTGGCCACTGAAGCTTTCTTT
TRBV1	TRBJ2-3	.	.	CTSGGGLDLSTDTQYF	TGCACCAGCGGGGGTGGACTAGACCTTAGCACAGATACGCAGTATTTT
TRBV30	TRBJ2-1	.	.	CAWSVNNRWGDNEQFF	TGTGCCTGGAGTGTAAACAATCGCTGGGGGGATAATGAGCAGTTCTTC
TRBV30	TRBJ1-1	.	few	CAWSVAPEAFF	TGTGCCTGGAGTGTCGCACCTGAAGCTTTCTTT
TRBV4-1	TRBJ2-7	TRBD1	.	CASSQARGPSYEQYF	TGCGCCAGCAGCCAAGCCAGGGGGCCCTCCTACGAGCAGTACTTC
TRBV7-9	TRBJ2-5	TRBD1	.	CASSRQGKRETQYF	TGTGCCAGCAGCCGACAGGGGAAAAGGGAGACCCAGTACTTC
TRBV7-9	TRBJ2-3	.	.	CASRGASSTDTQYF	TGTGCCAGCAGAGGAGCGTCTAGCACAGATACGCAGTATTTT
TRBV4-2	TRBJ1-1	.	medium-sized	CASSPQDGGGIRNTEAFF	TGTGCCAGCAGCCCGCAGGACGGAGGGGGAATAAGGAACACTGAAGCTTTCTTT
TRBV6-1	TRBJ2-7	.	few	CASSEIPGGGRSYEQYF	TGTGCCAGCAGTGAAATACCAGGGGGCGGGAGGTCGTACGAGCAGTACTTC
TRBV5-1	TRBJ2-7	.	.	CASSFDSGAYEQYF	TGCGCCAGCAGCTTCGACTCAGGGGCATACGAGCAGTACTTC
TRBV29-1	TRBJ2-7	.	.	CSVEDEVGYEQYF	TGCAGCGTTGAAGACGAAGTTGGGTACGAGCAGTACTTC
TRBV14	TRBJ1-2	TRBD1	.	CASSEGTGRGYTF	TGTGCCAGCAGCGAAGGGACAGGCCGTGGCTACACCTTC
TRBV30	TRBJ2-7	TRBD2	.	CAWSTGLAGYEQYF	TGTGCCTGGAGTACGGGACTAGCCGGCTACGAGCAGTACTTC
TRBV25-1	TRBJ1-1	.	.	CASSDYDSGYTEAFF	TGTGCCAGCAGTGATTATGACTCGGGATACACTGAAGCTTTCTTT
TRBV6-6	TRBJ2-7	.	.	CASSYSRTDEQYF	TGTGCCAGCAGTTACTCGAGAACGGACGAGCAGTACTTC
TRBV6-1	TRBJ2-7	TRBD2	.	CAHGVSGGSYEQYF	TGTGCCCACGGGGTTAGCGGGGGCTCCTACGAGCAGTACTTC
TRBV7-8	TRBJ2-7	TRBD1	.	CASSYRSPGQGFHEQYF	TGTGCCAGCAGCTACAGATCTCCGGGACAGGGGTTCCACGAGCAGTACTTC
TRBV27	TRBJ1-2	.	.	CASSFNGAYGYTF	TGTGCCAGCAGTTTCAACGGAGCCTATGGCTACACCTTC
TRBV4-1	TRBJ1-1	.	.	CASSQIDRGTYTEAFF	TGCGCCAGCAGCCAAATTGACCGTGGGACTTACACTGAAGCTTTCTTT
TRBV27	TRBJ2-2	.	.	CASSSRVVGELFF	TGTGCCAGCAGTTCCCGGGTGGTCGGGGAGCTGTTTTTT
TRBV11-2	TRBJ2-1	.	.	CASSSFNEQFF	TGTGCCAGCAGCTCCTTCAATGAGCAGTTCTTC
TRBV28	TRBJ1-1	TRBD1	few	CASSRGGATGINTEAFF	TGTGCCAGCAGCCGAGGGGGGGCGACAGGGATTAACACTGAAGCTTTCTTT
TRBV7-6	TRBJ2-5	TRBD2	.	CASSFRLAGERGETQYF	TGTGCCAGCAGCTTTAGACTAGCGGGAGAGAGGGGAGAGACCCAGTACTTC
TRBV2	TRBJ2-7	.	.	CASRKGQNYEQYF	TGTGCCAGCAGGAAAGGGCAAAACTACGAGCAGTACTTC
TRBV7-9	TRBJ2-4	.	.	CATQPPRRDIQYF	TGTGCCACCCAGCCGCCTCGGAGGGACATTCAGTACTTC
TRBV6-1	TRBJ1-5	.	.	CASSEGKGTAKRPQHF	TGTGCCAGCAGTGAAGGCAAGGGGACGGCGAAACGGCCCCAGCATTTT
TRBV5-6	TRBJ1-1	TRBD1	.	CASSLDRGLKAFF	TGTGCCAGCAGCTTAGACAGGGGGCTCAAAGCTTTCTTT